This T cell receptor (beta chain) was obtained from a study of shared T cell receptors in the human thymus. Using immunoSEQ multiplex PCR, the repertoire was profiled, and TCRdb retains in-frame clones only, with some absent. The sample holds more than 550,000 clones, 87% seen once. The CDR3 totals 14 residues. The germline CDR1 and CDR2 sequences are MDHEN and SYDVKM. The V end was cut by 3 bases, the J end by 5 bases, with 13 bases between. The sample was also reused in another study, on human thymus T cells. That work adds: Healthy Finnish infants undergoing corrective surgery for congenital heart defects provided the donor material. Thymus tissue for the work was resected from patients undergoing corrective heart surgery. V and J gene usage appeared biased in thymic and blood repertoires. Unrelated individuals reportedly shared highly overlapping thymic TCR repertoires.

The chain joins TRBV28 to TRBJ2-5; TRBD2 is a possible D gene (6 bases). The receptor comes from a boy younger than two with a congenital heart defect. The material sequenced was thymocytes. This CDR3 reads CASSLNGSWETQYF. In DNA form, the CDR3 reads TGTGCCAGCAGTTTGAACGGGAGTTGGGAGACCCAGTACTTC.